A single sample gave rise to the 10 T cell receptor beta chains below, sequenced in a study of T cell responses to AZD1222 COVID-19 vaccine. Clones were sequenced by immunoSEQ multiplex PCR, and TCRdb holds only the in-frame ones, with some missing. The sample lists about 75,000 clones; 88% were seen once. The material sequenced was peripheral blood, taken 28 days after the second dose of the MenACWY control vaccine. The receptors shown here come from an adult who received the MenACWY meningococcal vaccine as a control.

The chain recombines TRBV9 with TRBJ1-5; no firm D call. Trimming shortened V by 7 bases and J by 5 bases, and 16 bases separated the two germline ends. This CDR3 is built from 14 residues. From germline, CDR1 is SGDLS and CDR2 YYNGEE. CDR3: CASSPAADDQPQHF. The CDR3, as DNA: TGTGCCAGCTCCCCGGCGGCTGATGATCAGCCCCAGCATTTT.

This chain joins TRBV6-5 and TRBJ2-5; tentatively, D is TRBD2 (6 bases). The V gene's germline CDR1 is MNHEY and CDR2 SVGAGI. The CDR3 runs 15 residues. Between the trimmed V and J ends, which lost 6 bases and 5 bases, there was a span of 19 bases. CDR3 bases: TGTGCCAGCAGGGGCACGAGGGACTCGTGGGAGACCCAGTACTTC. This encodes CASRGTRDSWETQYF.

This clone was seen only once. The chain has TRBV7-8 and TRBJ1-5; TRBD1 agrees at 7 bases. The length of the CDR3 is 14 residues. With 1 base clipped from V and 7 bases from J, the junction kept 4 bases outside the gene matches. Germline V lookup: CDR1 SGHVS, CDR2 FQNEAQ. In DNA, the CDR3 is TGTGCCAGCAGCTTAGGCAGGGGGAAACAGCCCCAGCATTTT. Residues: CASSLGRGKQPQHF.

The chain combines TRBV5-6 with TRBJ2-7, with 8 bases fitting TRBD1. The junction had 4 bases not matched to a gene; V was cut back by 2 bases and J by 3 bases. Germline CDR1 reads SGHDT; CDR2 reads YYEEEE. This CDR3 is built from 14 residues. CDR3 sequence (DNA): TGTGCCAGCAGCTTAGGACAGGGAAACTACGAGCAGTACTTC. As protein: CASSLGQGNYEQYF.

The chain carries TRBV7-9 and TRBJ2-5, with D possibly being TRBD2 (6 bases). V lost 5 bases and J 5 bases, leaving 15 bases between the germline ends. Per germline, CDR1 SEHNR and CDR2 FQNEAQ (reference sequence). The length of the CDR3 is 14 residues. This CDR3 reads CASSPGVAGETQYF. In DNA form, the CDR3 reads TGTGCCAGCAGCCCGGGGGTTGCAGGGGAGACCCAGTACTTC.

The V call is TRBV20-1, the J call TRBJ2-4; D is ambiguous. The germline V and J ends were trimmed by 3 bases and 6 bases, with 6 bases remaining between them. Germline loops: CDR1 DFQATT, CDR2 SNEGSKA (reference sequence). The CDR3 length is 11 residues. The CDR3: CSASLRNIQYF. The CDR3 region has the DNA TGCAGTGCTAGCCTCAGAAACATTCAGTACTTC.

The chain links TRBV4-1 to TRBJ2-7, with D possibly TRBD1 on 7 matching bases. Germline V gene data show CDR1 as MGHRA and CDR2 as YSYEKL. The germline V and J ends were trimmed by 5 bases and 6 bases, with 23 bases remaining between them. CDR3 length: 16 amino acids. CDR3 loop: CASSSRGQPGRFEQYF. The DNA of the CDR3 is TGCGCCAGCAGCAGCCGGGGACAGCCAGGGAGGTTCGAGCAGTACTTC.

The rearrangement links TRBV5-4 to TRBJ1-1; D not resolved. Germline CDR1 is SGHNT and CDR2 is YYREEE (reference sequence). V was trimmed by 5 bases and J by 2 bases, leaving 19 bases between them. The CDR3 runs 16 residues. The CDR3 protein is CASRLGRGSVNTEAFF. CDR3 DNA sequence: TGTGCCAGCAGGTTAGGACGAGGGTCGGTAAACACTGAAGCTTTCTTT.

The V gene is TRBV7-2, the J gene TRBJ2-7, with 10 bases matching TRBD2. This CDR3 has 14 residues. Germline CDR1 and CDR2: SGHTA and FQGNSA. The V segment lost 7 bases and the J segment 4 bases; nucleotides outside the gene matches: 7. The CDR3 bases are TGTGCCAGCACCCAGCGGGGGGGCCTTTACGAGCAGTACTTC. This gives the protein CASTQRGGLYEQYF.

The V call is TRBV5-1, the J call TRBJ1-6, with 7 nucleotides matching TRBD1. This CDR3 region has 15 residues. Germline CDR1 and CDR2: SGHRS and YFSETQ. With V trimmed by 1 base and J by 7 bases, 5 bases remained unmatched. Here the CDR3 reads CASSLSTGENSPLHF. The CDR3, as DNA: TGCGCCAGCAGCTTGTCAACAGGGGAAAATTCACCCCTCCACTTT.